The present entry profiles one T cell receptor (beta chain) with its context. The sample originates from a study of blood T cell repertoires in COVID-19. In the study overall: Sources were T cells, B-cell-depleted T cells, or PBMCs; the material itself was cDNA or gDNA.

Grouping used clinical history reported by participants in a survey and questionnaire. Per the study methods: Estimation of nucleated cell counts relied on the amplification of reference gene primers. Clones were sequenced by immunoSEQ multiplex PCR, and TCRdb holds only the in-frame ones, with some missing. That table furnishes V, J and clone size, whereas the DNA furnished D and trimming. The table has 300,000 to 350,000 clones, 85% to 90% seen once; the top ten hold 3.5% to 4.5%. CDR1 is DFQATT, CDR2 SNEGSKA, per germline (reference sequence). The CDR3 extends over 13 amino acids. With 3 bases clipped from V and 7 bases from J, the junction kept 4 bases outside the gene matches.

The V gene is TRBV20-1, the J gene TRBJ1-5; 9 bases fit TRBD1. The receptor's source is a woman aged 18-29 years with acute COVID-19. Sequenced input: PBMCs or T cells enriched from blood (not recorded which). CDR3 sequence reads: CSASRDREQPQHF. Written as DNA, the CDR3 is TGCAGTGCTAGTCGGGACAGGGAACAGCCCCAGCATTTT.